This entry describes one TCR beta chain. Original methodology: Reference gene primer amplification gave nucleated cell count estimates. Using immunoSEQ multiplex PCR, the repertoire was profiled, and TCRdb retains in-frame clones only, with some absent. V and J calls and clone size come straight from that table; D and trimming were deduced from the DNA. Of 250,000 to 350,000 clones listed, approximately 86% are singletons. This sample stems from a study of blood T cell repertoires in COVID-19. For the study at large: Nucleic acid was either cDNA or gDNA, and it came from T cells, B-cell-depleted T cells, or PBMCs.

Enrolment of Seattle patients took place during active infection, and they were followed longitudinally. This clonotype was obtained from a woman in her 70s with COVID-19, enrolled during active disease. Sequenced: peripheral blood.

CDR3 in amino acids: CASSLGSEGEKLFF. The CDR3 DNA sequence: TGTGCCAGCAGTTTAGGGAGTGAAGGCGAAAAACTGTTTTTT. The V gene is TRBV27, the J gene TRBJ1-4; D is uncertain. The V gene's germline CDR1 is MNHEY and CDR2 SMNVEV (reference sequence). V dropped 2 bases and J dropped 8 bases, with 12 bases sitting between them. The CDR3 sequence is 14 residues long.